These T cell receptor beta chains were read from a single sample in a study of blood T cell repertoires in COVID-19. The data were produced by immunoSEQ multiplex PCR, yet TCRdb's version contains in-frame clones alone and is incomplete. The data hold 250,000 or so clones, with around 90% observed a single time. Sequenced: peripheral blood. The receptor source for this set is a man aged 25-40 years with COVID-19, enrolled during active disease. CDR3s leave out the opening cysteine and the closing phenylalanine or tryptophan. Fields, in order: CDR3 length, V gene, CDR3 protein.

length: 12; V: TRBV3-1/TRBV3-2; CDR3: ASTRGGSQETQY
length: 13; V: TRBV14; CDR3: ASSLPRTGDSPLH
length: 11; V: TRBV30; CDR3: ACGRGLTYEQY
length: 12; V: TRBV11-2; CDR3: ASSLETGGNTIY
length: 13; V: TRBV6-5; CDR3: ASSTDRGAGNTIY
length: 13; V: TRBV6-1; CDR3: ASSERTSGGWEQY
length: 9; V: TRBV12-3/TRBV12-4; CDR3: ASSWGGEAF
length: 13; V: TRBV27; CDR3: ASSPWTGMNTEAF
length: 16; V: TRBV11-2; CDR3: ASSLVGGAGINTGELF
length: 9; V: TRBV25-1; CDR3: ASSNTGLFT
length: 11; V: TRBV7-9; CDR3: ASSSTGLYEQY
length: 16; V: TRBV5-1; CDR3: ASSLSEGALSGANVLT
length: 13; V: TRBV9; CDR3: ASSVARGTDTEAF
length: 15; V: TRBV14; CDR3: ASSQGRTSGGPETQY
length: 12; V: TRBV5-1; CDR3: ASSSTGVGQPQH
length: 10; V: TRBV28; CDR3: ASSLGRGPQH
length: 12; V: TRBV30; CDR3: AWSGGQGVQPQH
length: 16; V: TRBV9; CDR3: ASSVGLRDRGITGELF
length: 15; V: TRBV5-1; CDR3: ASSFTSDITRTDTQY
length: 11; V: TRBV19; CDR3: ASIKHGNTEAF
length: 12; V: TRBV5-6; CDR3: ASSLRTGIGEQY
length: 11; V: TRBV12-3/TRBV12-4; CDR3: ASRRENTGELF
length: 11; V: TRBV18; CDR3: ASSGLLNTEAF
length: 13; V: TRBV10-3; CDR3: AISDRDRGRYEQY
length: 9; V: TRBV12-1; CDR3: ASSGSYEQY
length: 12; V: TRBV15; CDR3: ATSRDRQFTEAF
length: 12; V: TRBV30; CDR3: AWNTGGAGTEAF
length: 13; V: TRBV6-4; CDR3: ASSEWTSGPYEQY
length: 11; V: TRBV15; CDR3: ATSVGSNEKLF
length: 13; V: TRBV5-1; CDR3: ASSPKQSGNEKLF
length: 11; V: TRBV12-3/TRBV12-4; CDR3: ASREQDTGELF
length: 11; V: TRBV19; CDR3: ASSIVEYNEQF
length: 11; V: TRBV25-1; CDR3: ASSDRTNYGYT
length: 12; V: TRBV5-4; CDR3: ASSFPTGDNEQF
length: 13; V: TRBV27; CDR3: ASSLSAGGRTEAF
length: 14; V: TRBV3-1/TRBV3-2; CDR3: ASSQGQGPTSYEQY
length: 13; V: TRBV3-1/TRBV3-2; CDR3: ASSYGLGAHNEQF
length: 14; V: TRBV5-5; CDR3: ASSLGLQGGGSPLH
length: 12; V: TRBV6-5; CDR3: ASGETGGHNEQF
length: 13; V: TRBV11-1; CDR3: ASSLPDRGSYEQY
length: 11; V: TRBV2; CDR3: ASIGQQNSPLH
length: 14; V: TRBV15; CDR3: ATSSTGGGGNEKLF
length: 12; V: TRBV2; CDR3: ASSDMTGVYGYT
length: 13; V: TRBV5-5; CDR3: ASSPSWQGDQPQH
length: 13; V: TRBV3-1/TRBV3-2; CDR3: ASSQTSGVADTQY
length: 13; V: TRBV6-5; CDR3: ASSYSVGGHYEQY
length: 11; V: TRBV13; CDR3: ASATAVTHGYT
length: 12; V: TRBV6-4; CDR3: ASSERGGDTEAF
length: 12; V: TRBV7-9; CDR3: ASSLRQDKNIQY
length: 13; V: TRBV5-1; CDR3: ASSLGARADTEAF